Sequencing of this T cell receptor beta chain was carried out in a study of cytomegalovirus exposure and HLA in healthy donors. PCR employed 60 Vbeta and 13 Jbeta primers. Measured with immunoSEQ multiplex PCR; TCRdb has only the in-frame clones, and not every one. The table lists 85,000 to 100,000 clones, roughly four fifths of them singletons. The trim removed 5 bases at V and 8 bases at J, leaving 2 bases unmatched. The CDR3 covers 12 residues. Germline-derived CDR1 and CDR2 are SNHLY and FYNNEI. The sample consisted of PBMCs. The V and J genes are TRBV2 and TRBJ2-1, with TRBD2 identical over 8 bases. The TCR was taken from a human donor in good health. Here the CDR3 DNA reads TGTGCCAGCAGTTTTAGCGGGGATGAGCAGTTCTTC. Translation gives CASSFSGDEQFF.